This TCR beta chain was found in a study of T cell repertoires in cytomegalovirus infection. As to this clonotype: Its cognate antigen is unknown.

Germline values: CDR1 SQVTM, CDR2 ANQGSEA. With V trimmed by 0 bases and J by 3 bases, 14 bases remained unmatched. The CDR3 spans 18 residues. TCRdb ran MiXCR on the reads and lists one entry per CDR3 protein. The sample contains approximately 910,000 distinct CDR3 sequences, around 30% of which appear only once. This sequence was found in a human donor in good health (CMV status not recorded). Some clones in this sample may be carry-over from other donors' samples. This chain links TRBV29-1 with TRBJ2-1, with 7 bases aligning to TRBD2. Sequencing was performed on cultured CD8+ T cells from PBMCs, taken from culture after CMV antigen stimulation. The DNA for the CDR3 is TGCAGCGTTGAAGATCCGAAGGAGCGGGGAACCTTCTACAATGAGCAGTTCTTC. It yields the protein CSVEDPKERGTFYNEQFF.